The sequence of this TCR beta chain was determined in a study of somatic mutations in cytotoxic T cells in rheumatoid arthritis. The overall study: Patients had approximately 31 ml EDTA blood drawn right after diagnosis, before any treatment. Several of the V beta antibody-stained T-cell populations were flow-sorted at nearly 100% purity; V beta1+ cells were among them and were sequenced for TCRB. Overall study findings and caveats: Just what the expanded CD8+ clones targeted, in terms of antigens, remained unknown.

In this sample, this clone turned up once. Its antigen remains unknown. Produced via immunoSEQ multiplex PCR; TCRdb's table is partial and in-frame only. The data hold almost 3,000 clones, with around 85% observed a single time. CDR3 length: 13 amino acids. CDR1 and CDR2 from the germline V gene are SGHVS and FNYEAQ. Between the trimmed V and J ends, which lost 5 bases and 3 bases, there was a span of 8 bases. Positive selection using magnetic beads isolated the CD4+ and CD8+ cells (purity was checked by flow cytometry). The sequence derives from a woman aged 55-70 years with rheumatoid arthritis. This sequence joins TRBV7-6 and TRBJ1-5; D unclear. Sequenced: CD8+ T cells sorted from blood. This CDR3 reads CASSAGFNQPQHF. The CDR3 nucleotides read TGTGCCAGCAGCGCGGGGTTCAATCAGCCCCAGCATTTT.